The 12 T cell receptor beta chains listed next were all sequenced from one sample in a study of T cell repertoires in cytomegalovirus infection. TCRdb analysed the reads with MiXCR anew, one entry per CDR3 protein. The data contain about 310,000 distinct CDR3 sequences, 20% to 25% of them seen just once; the ten biggest clones take up 13%. These TCRs are of unknown antigen specificity. This sample comprised cultured PBMCs, obtained from culture after CMV antigen stimulation. These receptors came from a human donor in good health (CMV status not recorded). Some clones in this sample may be carry-over from other donors' samples.

The rearrangement uses TRBV6-2 or TRBV6-3 and TRBJ1-5; D unclear. The V end was cut by 4 bases, the J end by 6 bases, with 13 bases between. CDR1 and CDR2 from the germline V gene are MNHEY and SVGEGT. This CDR3 is built from 14 residues. The CDR3: CASSLSPPSQPQHF. DNA for the CDR3: TGTGCCAGCAGTTTATCCCCCCCGAGTCAGCCCCAGCATTTT.

The chain is built from TRBV12-3 or TRBV12-4 and TRBJ1-4, with a weak D call TRBD1 (5 bases). This CDR3 has 13 residues. V was cut by 2 bases and J by 8 bases, with 9 bases left in between. CDR3: CASSLTWGEKLFF. CDR3 in DNA: TGTGCCAGCAGTTTAACCTGGGGGGAAAAACTGTTTTTT.

The sample holds a few counts of this clonotype. V is TRBV4-1 and J is TRBJ1-6; TRBD1 agrees at 7 bases. Per germline, CDR1 MGHRA and CDR2 YSYEKL. The CDR3 length is 19 residues. J was trimmed by 4 bases and V by 1 base; bases with no gene match: 13. This CDR3 reads CASSQGRGDRWVYNSPLHF. Here the CDR3 DNA reads TGCGCCAGCAGCCAAGGCAGGGGGGACCGCTGGGTGTATAATTCACCCCTCCACTTT.

This sequence joins TRBV6-2 or TRBV6-3 and TRBJ1-5; 8 bases map to TRBD1. This CDR3 is 14 amino acids long. The J segment lost 6 bases and the V segment lost 8 bases, leaving 9 bases of the junction unmatched. In germline, CDR1 is MNHEY, CDR2 SVGEGT. The CDR3 reads CASGLGQGVQPQHF. The DNA of the CDR3 is TGTGCCAGCGGACTTGGACAGGGCGTTCAGCCCCAGCATTTT.

This clonotype occurred a few times. The gene calls are TRBV7-2 and TRBJ1-4, with a possible D match to TRBD1 (6 bases). Trimming left V 4 bases short and J 3 bases short, with 12 bases between. This CDR3 spans 15 amino acids. The germline gives CDR1 SGHTA, CDR2 FQGNSA. CDR3 DNA: TGTGCCAGCAGCTCCAGGGGCTCCCCTAATGAAAAACTGTTTTTT. It specifies CASSSRGSPNEKLFF. Combining the CDR3 with reference TRBV7-2 and TRBJ1-4 gives the whole variable domain GAGVSQSPSNKVTEKGKDVELRCDPISGHTALYWYRQSLGQGLEFLIYFQGNSAPDKSGLPSDRFSAERTGGSVSTLTIQRTQQEDSAVYLCASSSRGSPNEKLFFGSGTQLSVL.

Only a few counts were recorded for this clonotype. The chain employs TRBV6-6 and TRBJ2-7; 8 nucleotides match TRBD1. The junction had 11 bases not matched to a gene; V was cut back by 2 bases and J by 5 bases. CDR3 size: 16 residues. CDR1 and CDR2 from the germline V gene are MNHNY and SVGAGI (reference sequence). The CDR3 spells CASSYGDRLLPHEQYV. The CDR3 nucleotides read TGTGCCAGCAGTTACGGGGACAGGTTGTTGCCGCACGAGCAGTACGTC.

The chain has TRBV4-3 and TRBJ2-1, with D unclear. This CDR3 is built from 14 residues. V was clipped by 0 bases and J by 1 base, with 4 bases between them. Germline V CDR1 and CDR2: LGHNA, YSLEER. DNA of the CDR3: TGCGCCAGCAGCCAAGATATGTCCTACAATGAGCAGTTCTTC. This codes for CASSQDMSYNEQFF.

This clonotype has only a few counts. This chain links TRBV7-6 with TRBJ1-3; 12 bases match TRBD1. The V gene end was trimmed by 3 bases and the J gene end by 3 bases; junction bases not matched to a gene: 3. CDR3 length: 16 residues. Germline CDR1 reads SGHVS; CDR2 reads FNYEAQ. The CDR3 reads CASSLGQGASGNTIYF. The CDR3 nucleotides are TGTGCCAGCAGCTTGGGACAGGGGGCAAGTGGAAACACCATATATTTT.

This chain joins TRBV12-3 or TRBV12-4 and TRBJ2-1; D is undetermined. Deletions cut 3 bases from V and 7 bases from J, with 13 bases between. The CDR3 loop spans 14 amino acids. CDR3 nucleotides: TGTGCCAGCAGTTTCGCTAGGACGGATAATGAGCAGTTCTTC. Amino acids: CASSFARTDNEQFF.

There are a few counts of this clonotype. The rearrangement uses TRBV6-6 and TRBJ2-7, with TRBD1 identical over 12 bases. V was clipped by 8 bases and J by 7 bases; unmatched bases: 9. In germline, CDR1 is MNHNY, CDR2 SVGAGI (reference sequence). The CDR3 loop spans 14 amino acids. The CDR3 region is CASAAGQGAVEQYF. The CDR3, as DNA: TGTGCCAGCGCCGCGGGACAGGGGGCTGTTGAGCAGTACTTC.

This clonotype was counted a few times. This rearrangement joins TRBV20-1 to TRBJ2-7, with 12 bases fitting TRBD2. J gave up 5 bases and V 4 bases, and 9 bases lay outside the gene matches. The length of the CDR3 is 15 residues. Germline loops: CDR1 DFQATT, CDR2 SNEGSKA (reference sequence). This chain's CDR3 is CSAKTSGRFWDEQYF. Here the CDR3 DNA reads TGCAGTGCTAAAACTAGCGGGAGGTTTTGGGACGAGCAGTACTTC.

The chain combines TRBV19 with TRBJ2-7, with TRBD2 identical over 9 bases. With 0 bases clipped from V and 0 bases from J, the junction kept 6 bases outside the gene matches. This CDR3 spans 17 amino acids. The V gene's germline CDR1 is LNHDA and CDR2 SQIVND (reference sequence). The CDR3 sequence: CASSIDRLAGPSYEQYV. The DNA for the CDR3 is TGTGCCAGTAGTATAGATCGGCTAGCGGGACCCTCCTACGAGCAGTACGTC.